One TCR beta chain is described in this entry. This entry belongs to a study of OX40 agonist ivuxolimab in advanced cancers. CDR3 length: 17 amino acids. The data were produced by immunoSEQ multiplex PCR, yet TCRdb's version contains in-frame clones alone and is incomplete. The sample yields tens of thousands of clones, about 85% seen once. This sample comprised CD4+ or CD8+ T cells sorted from blood, obtained in a trial of the OX40 agonist ivuxolimab. This sequence joins TRBV1 and TRBJ2-3; TRBD1, as called in the table, went unchecked against the DNA. TRBV1 is a listed pseudogene. This sequence was found in an adult with an advanced solid tumor such as melanoma, head and neck, liver or kidney cancer. This CDR3 is CTSSFPRQGVWSDTQYF. The CDR3 region has the DNA TGCACCAGCAGCTTTCCCCGACAGGGGGTTTGGTCAGATACGCAGTATTTT.